The T cell receptor beta chain under discussion was sequenced for a study of regulatory T cells in long-lasting Graves disease (dated by TCRdb to 2020 to 2023). With regard to the full study: To count as having persistent Graves' disease, a patient had to have received antithyroid drug treatment for over 5 years with TSH receptor autoantibodies remaining persistently positive. On average, persistent Graves' disease patients in the clinical cohort had been on antithyroid drugs for approximately ten years. Persistent Graves' disease patients were compared with newly diagnosed Graves' disease patients by peripheral blood TCR sequencing and RNA sequencing. A total of roughly 35 samples underwent TCR sequencing: approximately 13 from persistent and roughly 20 from newly diagnosed Graves' disease patients. The study was conducted in China and was registered as a clinical trial.

On this clonotype itself: It lacks a known antigen. Since a much larger clone is just one base distant, this may be a read error.

The library was built by means of multiplex PCR. Instrument on record: Illumina HiSeq 4000. iRepertoire HTBI primers and Arm-PCR amplification of CDR3 regions were used to construct TCR beta libraries. Before sequencing, the PCR products underwent gel purification. From the authors' description of their analysis: Across samples, 62 TRBV and 13 to 15 TRBJ segments were identified and used for gene usage analysis of CDR3 amino acid clonotypes. COPE and FqMerger were used to merge the filtered high-quality paired reads into contigs. BLAST was used to align contigs to IMGT TRBV, TRBD and TRBJ reference genes, with CDR3 defined following IMGT. Any clonotype with a frequency above 0.1% was classified as a highly expanded clone. Shannon entropy served as the measure of repertoire diversity, while the Gini coefficient captured V-J evenness. Clonotypes shared by more than one individual were considered public. TCRdb took the public reads, trimmed them with fastp at Q25, ran MiXCR for clone calling and kept in-frame beta chains. When rows share a CDR3 protein, they turn into one entry using the most common DNA and genes. These V and J calls rely on TCRdb rather than the paper's analysis. Counted in this sample were a few hundred thousand distinct CDR3 sequences; around a quarter of them appeared once. 26% of the sample lies in the top ten.

General conclusions and limits of the study: Sequencing and analysis were limited to the TCR beta chain. More public clonotypes were shared among persistent patients (roughly 3,000) than among newly diagnosed patients (approximately 930). Because the primary lesion, thyroid tissue, could not be accessed, the study looked at peripheral blood alone. Compared with newly diagnosed patients, patients with persistent Graves' disease had lower TCR Shannon entropy and fewer highly expanded clones, which suggests clonal expansion. The authors noted that the small sample size was a limitation that may lower accuracy. TRBV28, TRBJ1-2 and TRBJ2-5 were preferentially used in persistent disease, while TRBV20-1 and TRBJ2-1 were favored in newly diagnosed disease.

The time point label of this sample denotes: persistent/refractory GD, antithyroid drugs over 5 years with positive TRAb. For both TCR sequencing and RNA sequencing, RNA was extracted from PBMCs in TRIzol. Graves' disease was diagnosed according to American Thyroid Association guidelines. Recruitment of patients was carried out at an endocrinology department in Xi'an, China. Each patient gave approximately 8.8 milliliters of peripheral blood, collected in an EDTA anticoagulant tube. Ficoll Paque Plus density gradient separation was used to isolate PBMCs, and no additional T cell sorting was done. An Agilent 2100 Bioanalyzer and agarose gel were used to check RNA quality, and a NanoDrop 2000 was used to measure RNA concentration. CDR1 is given as SGHTA and CDR2 as FQGNSA, both from the germline V gene. The CDR3, from cysteine to phenylalanine, totals 10 residues. Of all the DNA, just the CDR3 is kept, 30 bases in frame from base 1. V gives up 3 bases and J gives up 4 bases, and the segment between their germline ends measures 0 bases.

The sample consisted of peripheral blood mononuclear cells (PBMCs), taken when the disease was refractory, from a patient treated with antithyroid drugs. The rearranged chain carries TRBV7-2 and TRBJ1-1; there is no confident call for the D gene. The sequence derives from a female donor with Graves disease. The CDR3 reads CASSFTEAFF. The base sequence is TGTGCCAGCAGCTTCACTGAAGCTTTCTTT.